These 9 T cell receptor beta chains came from one sample sequenced in a study of T-cell reconstitution after alpha-beta-depleted transplantation in children. The library targeted TCRbeta and was prepared with unique molecular identifiers. TCRdb re-analysed the PCR reads in MiXCR, keeping a single row per CDR3 protein. Of 900,000 or so distinct CDR3 sequences listed, less than 20% are singletons. Material: PBMCs, mostly from graft donor cells, obtained 360 days after TCRalphabeta/CD19-depleted stem cell transplant. The receptors shown here come from a male patient aged 5 to 17 who had a stem cell transplant for acute lymphoblastic leukemia, so the T cells may come from the graft donor.

The chain uses TRBV5-1 and TRBJ2-7, with 10 bases fitting TRBD1. The V gene end was trimmed by 3 bases and the J gene end by 6 bases; junction bases not matched to a gene: 6. CDR3 length equals 14 residues. Germline CDR1 and CDR2: SGHRS and YFSETQ. The CDR3 region is CASSSHDRGLEQYF. Written as DNA, the CDR3 is TGCGCCAGCAGCTCCCATGACAGGGGGCTCGAGCAGTACTTC.

The rearrangement uses TRBV11-2 and TRBJ2-3, with a possible D match to TRBD2 (6 bases). V gave up 8 bases and J gave up 1 base, with 13 bases separating them. CDR3 length: 14 amino acids. Germline loops: CDR1 SGHAT, CDR2 FQNNGV. The CDR3 DNA follows: TGTGCCAGCGGGAGGACGGGAGGCACAGATACGCAGTATTTT. Translated, it gives CASGRTGGTDTQYF.

In its sample, this clonotype was seen many times. The chain couples TRBV25-1 to TRBJ2-1, with a possible D match to TRBD2 (6 bases). Germline V lookup: CDR1 MGHDK, CDR2 SYGVNS. This CDR3 contains 16 residues. V was trimmed by 1 base and J by 3 bases, leaving 13 bases between them. The CDR3 protein is CASSEWISGDYNEQFF. The CDR3 DNA reads as TGTGCCAGCAGTGAATGGATTAGCGGAGACTACAATGAGCAGTTCTTC.

The table lists this clonotype with many counts. CDR3: CAISDPGSSTDTQYF. CDR3 DNA: TGTGCCATCAGTGATCCGGGATCTAGCACAGATACGCAGTATTTT. V usage is TRBV10-3 and J usage is TRBJ2-3; perhaps TRBD2 as D (5 bases). The CDR3 is 15 residues long. Germline-derived CDR1 and CDR2 are ENHRY and SYGVKD. Trimming removed 3 bases from V and 0 bases from J, with 10 bases in between.

Only a few counts were recorded for this clonotype. CDR3 nucleotide sequence: TGTGCCAGCAGTGAATTTGGGACGGGGAGCTCCTACAATGAGCAGTTCTTC. Encoded protein: CASSEFGTGSSYNEQFF. The J gene is TRBJ2-1, the V gene TRBV25-1; D might be TRBD1 or TRBD2, each matching 5 bases. Germline V gives CDR1 MGHDK, CDR2 SYGVNS. The CDR3 runs to 17 residues. V was cut by 1 base and J by 0 bases, with 13 bases left in between.

The chain has TRBV6-2 or TRBV6-3 and TRBJ2-7, with 7 nucleotides matching TRBD1. The trim removed 2 bases at V and 3 bases at J, leaving 13 bases unmatched. CDR3 size: 17 residues. CDR1 and CDR2 from the germline V gene are MNHEY and SVGEGT. CDR3 residues: CASSYVGARAGGYEQYF. CDR3 sequence (DNA): TGTGCCAGCAGTTACGTCGGGGCCCGGGCAGGGGGCTACGAGCAGTACTTC.

This clonotype was observed a handful of times. The J gene is TRBJ1-1, the V gene TRBV5-1, with TRBD1 as a possible D gene (6 bases). CDR1 is SGHRS and CDR2 is YFSETQ in the germline V gene. V was trimmed by 3 bases and J by 5 bases, leaving 20 bases between them. This CDR3 region has 16 residues. CDR3 in amino acids: CASSYQGTGARTEAFF. The DNA for the CDR3 is TGCGCCAGCAGCTACCAAGGCACGGGGGCGAGGACTGAAGCTTTCTTT. The full variable domain, in which reference TRBV5-1 and TRBJ1-1 provide the parts outside the CDR3, is KAGVTQTPRYLIKTRGQQVTLSCSPISGHRSVSWYQQTPGQGLQFLFEYFSETQRNKGNFPGRFSGRQFSNSRSEMNVSTLELGDSALYLCASSYQGTGARTEAFFGQGTRLTVV.

This clonotype came up a few times. This chain connects TRBV29-1 to TRBJ2-3; 10 bases align to TRBD2. The germline CDR1 and CDR2 sequences are SQVTM and ANQGSEA. The ends lost 4 bases at V and 2 bases at J; junction bases unmatched: 3. This CDR3 has 14 amino acids. This chain's CDR3 is CSVVGLAYTDTQYF. The CDR3 DNA reads as TGCAGCGTTGTGGGACTAGCGTACACAGATACGCAGTATTTT.

This CDR3 reads CASSLPTKTSGRDYNEQFF. Here the CDR3 DNA reads TGTGCCAGCAGTTTACCAACGAAGACTAGCGGGAGAGATTACAATGAGCAGTTCTTC. V gene TRBV12-3 or TRBV12-4 combines with J gene TRBJ2-1, with 12 nucleotides matching TRBD2. The V gene end was trimmed by 2 bases and the J gene end by 4 bases; junction bases not matched to a gene: 12. The CDR3 contains 19 residues.